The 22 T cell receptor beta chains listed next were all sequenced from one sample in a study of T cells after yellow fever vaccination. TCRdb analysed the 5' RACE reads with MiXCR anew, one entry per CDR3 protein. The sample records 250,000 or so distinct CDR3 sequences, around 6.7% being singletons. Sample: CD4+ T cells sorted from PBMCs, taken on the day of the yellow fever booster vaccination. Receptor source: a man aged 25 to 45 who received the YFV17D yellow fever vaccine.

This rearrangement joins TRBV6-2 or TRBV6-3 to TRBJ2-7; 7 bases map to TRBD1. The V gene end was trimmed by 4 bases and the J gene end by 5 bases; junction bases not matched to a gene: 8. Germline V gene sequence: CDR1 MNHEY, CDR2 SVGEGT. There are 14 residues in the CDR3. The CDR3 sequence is CASSSLDRINEQYF. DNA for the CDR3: TGTGCCAGCAGTTCATTGGACAGGATCAACGAGCAGTACTTC.

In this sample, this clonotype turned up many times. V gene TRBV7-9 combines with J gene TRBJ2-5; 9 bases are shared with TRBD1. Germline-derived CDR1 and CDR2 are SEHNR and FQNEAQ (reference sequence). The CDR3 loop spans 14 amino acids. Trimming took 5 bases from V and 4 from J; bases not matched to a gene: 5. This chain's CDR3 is CASSITGGLETQYF. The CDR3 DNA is TGTGCCAGCAGCATAACAGGGGGCCTAGAGACCCAGTACTTC.

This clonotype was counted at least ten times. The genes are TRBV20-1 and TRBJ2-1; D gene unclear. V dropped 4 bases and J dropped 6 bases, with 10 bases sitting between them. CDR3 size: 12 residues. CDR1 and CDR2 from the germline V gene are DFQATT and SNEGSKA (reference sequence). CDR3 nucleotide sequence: TGCAGTGCTAATCCGCAGACCAATGAGCAGTTCTTC. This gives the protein CSANPQTNEQFF.

The CDR3 coding sequence is TGTGCCAGCAGTTACTCGATAGCGGGTATTAGCTCCTATAATTCACCCCTCCACTTT. Protein product: CASSYSIAGISSYNSPLHF. The gene calls are TRBV6-5 and TRBJ1-6; D gene unclear. Germline CDR1 reads MNHEY; CDR2 reads SVGAGI. CDR3 length equals 19 residues. Trimming removed 0 bases at V and 0 bases at J, with 15 bases between.

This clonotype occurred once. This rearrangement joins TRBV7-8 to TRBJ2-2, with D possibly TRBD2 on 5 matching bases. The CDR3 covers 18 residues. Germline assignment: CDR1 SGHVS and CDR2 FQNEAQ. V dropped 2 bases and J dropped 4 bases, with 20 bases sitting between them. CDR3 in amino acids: CASSLRVSARIVTGELFF. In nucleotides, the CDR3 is TGTGCCAGCAGCTTACGGGTTAGCGCGAGAATCGTCACCGGGGAGCTGTTTTTT.

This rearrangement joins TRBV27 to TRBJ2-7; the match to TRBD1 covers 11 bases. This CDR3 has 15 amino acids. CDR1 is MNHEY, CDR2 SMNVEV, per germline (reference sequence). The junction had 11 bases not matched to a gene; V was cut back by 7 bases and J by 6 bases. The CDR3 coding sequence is TGTGCCAGCACCCGCAGTCTCGGGACAGGGGGCGAGCAGTACTTC. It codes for CASTRSLGTGGEQYF.

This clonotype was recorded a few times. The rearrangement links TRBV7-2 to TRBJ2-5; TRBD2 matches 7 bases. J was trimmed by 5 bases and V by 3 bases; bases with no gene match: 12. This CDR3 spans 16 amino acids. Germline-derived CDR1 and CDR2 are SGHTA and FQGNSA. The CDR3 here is CASSFVFGGSGETQYF. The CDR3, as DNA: TGTGCCAGCAGCTTCGTATTTGGCGGGAGTGGGGAGACCCAGTACTTC.

The CDR3 bases are TGCGCCAGCAGCTCAGGGATGAGGGCAGGCGCTGAATACAATGAGCAGTTCTTC. The encoded protein is CASSSGMRAGAEYNEQFF. The J gene is TRBJ2-1, the V gene TRBV5-1; D might be TRBD1 or TRBD2, each matching 5 bases. V was pared by 3 bases and J by 4 bases, with 23 bases between. This CDR3 region has 18 residues. CDR1 and CDR2 (germline): SGHRS, YFSETQ.

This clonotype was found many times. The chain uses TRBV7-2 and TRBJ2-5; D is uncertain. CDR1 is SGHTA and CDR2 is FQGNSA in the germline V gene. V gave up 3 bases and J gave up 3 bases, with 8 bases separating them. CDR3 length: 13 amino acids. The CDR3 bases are TGTGCCAGCAGCTTTTTCCGGGAAGAGACCCAGTACTTC. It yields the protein CASSFFREETQYF. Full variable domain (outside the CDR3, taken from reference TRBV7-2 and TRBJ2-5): GAGVSQSPSNKVTEKGKDVELRCDPISGHTALYWYRQSLGQGLEFLIYFQGNSAPDKSGLPSDRFSAERTGGSVSTLTIQRTQQEDSAVYLCASSFFREETQYFGPGTRLLVL.

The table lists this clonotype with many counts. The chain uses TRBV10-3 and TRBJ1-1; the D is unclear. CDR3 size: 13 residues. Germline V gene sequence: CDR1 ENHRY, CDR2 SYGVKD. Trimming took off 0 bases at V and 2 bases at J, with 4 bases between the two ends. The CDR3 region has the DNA TGTGCCATCAGTGAGTCAATTAACACTGAAGCTTTCTTT. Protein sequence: CAISESINTEAFF.

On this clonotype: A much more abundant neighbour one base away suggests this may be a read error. CDR3 in DNA: TGTGCCAGCAGCTTAGCGGTGGTCATGACGGCAGATACGCAGTATTTT. This codes for CASSLAVVMTADTQYF. J is TRBJ2-3 and V is TRBV7-2, with D hard to call. Germline V gene data show CDR1 as SGHTA and CDR2 as FQGNSA. The CDR3 loop spans 16 amino acids. V lost 0 bases, J lost 4 bases, and 14 bases lay in between.

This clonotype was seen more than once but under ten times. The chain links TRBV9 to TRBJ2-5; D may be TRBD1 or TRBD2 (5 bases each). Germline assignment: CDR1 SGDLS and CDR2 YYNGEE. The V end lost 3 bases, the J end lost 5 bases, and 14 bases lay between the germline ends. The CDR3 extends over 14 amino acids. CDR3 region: CASSDPGAHETQYF. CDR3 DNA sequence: TGTGCCAGCAGCGATCCCGGGGCCCATGAGACCCAGTACTTC.

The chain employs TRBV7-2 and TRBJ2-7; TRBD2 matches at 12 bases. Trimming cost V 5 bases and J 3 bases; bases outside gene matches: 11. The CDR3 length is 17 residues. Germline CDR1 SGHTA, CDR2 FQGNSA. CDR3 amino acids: CASSPVLAGGRDYEQYF. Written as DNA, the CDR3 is TGTGCCAGCAGCCCAGTACTAGCGGGAGGAAGAGACTACGAGCAGTACTTC.

CDR3 sequence (DNA): TGTGCCACCAGCAGAGACACCGGGCCGCCCTATGGCTACACCTTC. It specifies CATSRDTGPPYGYTF. The chain combines TRBV15 with TRBJ1-2; D gene ambiguous. Deletions cut 0 bases from V and 4 bases from J, with 12 bases between. The germline V gene has CDR1 LNHNV and CDR2 YYDKDF (reference sequence). There are 15 residues in the CDR3.

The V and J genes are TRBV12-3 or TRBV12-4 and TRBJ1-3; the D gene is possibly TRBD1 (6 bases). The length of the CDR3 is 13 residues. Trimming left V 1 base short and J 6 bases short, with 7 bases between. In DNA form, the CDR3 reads TGTGCCAGCAGTTTAGAGGGGGTAAACACCATATATTTT. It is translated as CASSLEGVNTIYF.

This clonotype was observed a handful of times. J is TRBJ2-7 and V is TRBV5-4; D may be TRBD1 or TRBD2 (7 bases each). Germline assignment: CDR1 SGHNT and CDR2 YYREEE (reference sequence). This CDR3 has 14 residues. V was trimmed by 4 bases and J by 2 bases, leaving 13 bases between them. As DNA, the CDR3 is TGTGCCAGCAGCCCGGGGGGACAGCCCTACGAGCAGTACTTC. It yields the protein CASSPGGQPYEQYF.

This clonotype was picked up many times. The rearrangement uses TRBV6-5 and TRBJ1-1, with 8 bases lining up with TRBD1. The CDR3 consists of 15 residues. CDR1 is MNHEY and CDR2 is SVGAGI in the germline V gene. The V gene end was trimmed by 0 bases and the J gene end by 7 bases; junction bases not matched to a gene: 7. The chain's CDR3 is CASSYSLGGTGEAFF. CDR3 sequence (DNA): TGTGCCAGCAGTTACTCGTTGGGGGGGACAGGTGAAGCTTTCTTT.

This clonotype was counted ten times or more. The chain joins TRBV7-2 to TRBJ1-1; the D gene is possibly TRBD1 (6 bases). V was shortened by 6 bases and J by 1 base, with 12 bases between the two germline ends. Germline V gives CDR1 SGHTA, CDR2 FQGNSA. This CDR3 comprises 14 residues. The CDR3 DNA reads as TGTGCCAGCAGGCAGGGGCAGGAGAACACTGAAGCTTTCTTT. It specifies CASRQGQENTEAFF. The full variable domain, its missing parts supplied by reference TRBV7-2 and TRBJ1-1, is GAGVSQSPSNKVTEKGKDVELRCDPISGHTALYWYRQSLGQGLEFLIYFQGNSAPDKSGLPSDRFSAERTGGSVSTLTIQRTQQEDSAVYLCASRQGQENTEAFFGQGTRLTVV.

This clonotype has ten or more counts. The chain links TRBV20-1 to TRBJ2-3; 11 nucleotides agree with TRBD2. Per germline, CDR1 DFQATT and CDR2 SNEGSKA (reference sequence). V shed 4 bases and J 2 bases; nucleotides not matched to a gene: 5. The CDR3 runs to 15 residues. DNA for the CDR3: TGCAGTGCTACACTAGCGGGAGCCCCCACAGATACGCAGTATTTT. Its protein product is CSATLAGAPTDTQYF.

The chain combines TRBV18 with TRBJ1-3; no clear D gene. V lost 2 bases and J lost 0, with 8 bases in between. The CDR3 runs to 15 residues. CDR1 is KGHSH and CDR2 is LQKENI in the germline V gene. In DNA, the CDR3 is TGTGCCAGCTCACCAGGCCCCACCTCTGGAAACACCATATATTTT. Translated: CASSPGPTSGNTIYF.

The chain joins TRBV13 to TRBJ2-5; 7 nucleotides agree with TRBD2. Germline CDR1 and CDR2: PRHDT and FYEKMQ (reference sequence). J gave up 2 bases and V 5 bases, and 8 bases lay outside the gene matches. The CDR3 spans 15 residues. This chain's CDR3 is CASSRRPSGQETQYF. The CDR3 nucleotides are TGTGCCAGCAGCCGCCGCCCTAGCGGTCAAGAGACCCAGTACTTC.

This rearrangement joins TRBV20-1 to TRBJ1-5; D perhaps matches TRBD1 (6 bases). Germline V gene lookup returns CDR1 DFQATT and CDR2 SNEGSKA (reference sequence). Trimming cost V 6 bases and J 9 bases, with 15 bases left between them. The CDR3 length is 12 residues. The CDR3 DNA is TGCAGTGCAGGACAGCCTTCTCGGCCCCAGCATTTT. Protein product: CSAGQPSRPQHF.